A single sample gave rise to the 6 T cell receptor beta chains below, sequenced in a study of OX40 agonist ivuxolimab in advanced cancers. Library preparation employed the immunoSEQ multiplex PCR assay. What TCRdb holds here is the immuneACCESS table cut down to in-frame rearrangements. Part of the clones is not present; checked against another copy, under half of the missing clones reflect an unresolved V gene, and the others are unexplained. Across this sample there are about 64,000 clones, with 80% to 90% seen only once. The top ten clonotypes cover about 9.1% of the sample. This material consisted of CD4+ or CD8+ T cells sorted from blood, taken in a trial of the OX40 agonist ivuxolimab. These receptors were taken from an adult with an advanced solid tumor such as melanoma, head and neck, liver or kidney cancer.

This chain uses TRBV4-3 with TRBJ2-7; 11 bases are a match to TRBD1. CDR1 LGHNA and CDR2 YSLEER come from the germline V gene. CDR3 size: 15 residues. V lost 4 bases to trimming and J lost 6 bases; unmatched junction nucleotides: 8. CDR3 in amino acids: CASSRGTGGFSEQYF. The CDR3 DNA sequence: TGCGCCAGCAGCCGGGGGACAGGGGGGTTCTCCGAGCAGTACTTC.

As concerns this clone: At the DNA level, this CDR3 is encoded by other sequences in the same sample as well. The chain carries TRBV19 and TRBJ1-4; D remains ambiguous. Trimming cost V 5 bases and J 1 base, with 11 bases left between them. The germline V gene has CDR1 LNHDA and CDR2 SQIVND (reference sequence). The CDR3 extends over 15 amino acids. The CDR3 loop is CASSVGQVTNEKLFF. CDR3 nucleotides: TGTGCCAGTAGTGTCGGTCAAGTAACTAATGAAAAACTGTTTTTT.

The gene calls are TRBV5-1 and TRBJ2-7; possibly TRBD1 or TRBD2 for D (6 bases each). Germline CDR1 and CDR2: SGHRS and YFSETQ. This CDR3 comprises 16 residues. V lost 0 bases to trimming and J lost 7 bases, with 20 bases between them. The CDR3: CASSLAGGPGAGEQYF. The CDR3 bases are TGCGCCAGCAGCTTGGCCGGCGGACCGGGGGCGGGGGAGCAGTACTTC.

This clone was seen only a few times. V is TRBV7-6 and J is TRBJ2-7, with D perhaps TRBD2 (5 bases). Trimming left V 5 bases short and J 3 bases short, with 14 bases between. Looked up from germline, CDR1 is SGHVS and CDR2 is FNYEAQ. The CDR3 is 14 amino acids. The CDR3 nucleotides read TGTGCCAGCAGCCCGCAGGAGGCAGTCTACGAGCAGTACTTC. Protein: CASSPQEAVYEQYF.

The V gene is TRBV2, the J gene TRBJ2-7; D is unclear. Germline V gene lookup returns CDR1 SNHLY and CDR2 FYNNEI. Trimming cost V 4 bases and J 3 bases, with 16 bases left between them. The CDR3 has 15 amino acids. The CDR3: CASSGPAITGYEQYF. The CDR3 DNA sequence: TGTGCCAGCAGTGGTCCGGCAATTACGGGCTACGAGCAGTACTTC.

The chain has TRBV5-4 and TRBJ2-5, with 7 bases that match TRBD2. The end of the DNA aligns better with TRBJ2-7, so the J call may be wrong. Germline V CDR1 and CDR2: SGHNT, YYREEE (reference sequence). There are 15 residues in the CDR3. CDR3 nucleotide sequence: TGTGCCAGCAGCTTGGACAGCGGGGCCTCCTACGAGCAGTACTTC. It codes for CASSLDSGASYEQYF.